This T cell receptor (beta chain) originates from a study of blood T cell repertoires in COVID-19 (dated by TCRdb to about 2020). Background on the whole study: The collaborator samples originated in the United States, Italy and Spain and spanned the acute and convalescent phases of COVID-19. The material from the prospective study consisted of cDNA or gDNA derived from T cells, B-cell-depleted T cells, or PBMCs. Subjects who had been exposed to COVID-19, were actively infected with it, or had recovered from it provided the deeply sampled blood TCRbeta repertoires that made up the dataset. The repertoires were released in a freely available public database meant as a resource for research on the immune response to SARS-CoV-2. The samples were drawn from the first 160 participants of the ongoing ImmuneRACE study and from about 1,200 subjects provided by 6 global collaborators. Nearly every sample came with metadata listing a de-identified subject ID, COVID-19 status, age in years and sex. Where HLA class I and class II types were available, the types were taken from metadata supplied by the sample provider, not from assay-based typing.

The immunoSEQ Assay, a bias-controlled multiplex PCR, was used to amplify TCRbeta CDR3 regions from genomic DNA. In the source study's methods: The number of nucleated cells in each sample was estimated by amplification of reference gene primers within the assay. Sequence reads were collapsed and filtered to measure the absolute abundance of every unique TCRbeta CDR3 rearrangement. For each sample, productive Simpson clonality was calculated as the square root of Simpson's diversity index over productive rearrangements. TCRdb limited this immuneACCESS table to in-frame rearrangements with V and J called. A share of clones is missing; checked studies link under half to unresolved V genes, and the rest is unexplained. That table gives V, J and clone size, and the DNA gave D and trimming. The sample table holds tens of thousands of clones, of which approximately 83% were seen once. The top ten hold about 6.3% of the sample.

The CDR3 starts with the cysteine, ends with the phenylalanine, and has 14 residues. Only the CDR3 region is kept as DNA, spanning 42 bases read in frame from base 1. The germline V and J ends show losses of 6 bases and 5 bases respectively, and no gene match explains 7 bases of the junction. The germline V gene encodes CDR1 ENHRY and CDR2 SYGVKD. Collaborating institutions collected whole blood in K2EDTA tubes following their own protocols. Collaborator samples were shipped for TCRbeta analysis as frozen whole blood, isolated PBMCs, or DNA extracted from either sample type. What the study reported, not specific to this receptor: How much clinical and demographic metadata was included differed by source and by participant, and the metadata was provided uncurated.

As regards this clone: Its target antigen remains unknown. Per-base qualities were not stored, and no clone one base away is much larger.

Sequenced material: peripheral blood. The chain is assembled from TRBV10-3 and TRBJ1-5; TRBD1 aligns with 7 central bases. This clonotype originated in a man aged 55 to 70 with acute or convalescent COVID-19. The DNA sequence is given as TGTGCCATCAGCCCTAGACAGGGTGATCAGCCCCAGCATTTT. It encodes CAISPRQGDQPQHF.